The next 10 T cell receptor beta chains were all read from a single sample in a study of cytomegalovirus exposure and HLA in healthy donors. 13 Jbeta primers and 60 Vbeta primers were used for the PCR. TCRdb's table, derived via immunoSEQ multiplex PCR, lists solely in-frame clones and lacks some. The table has 130,000 to 150,000 clones, around 84% seen once. Sequenced material: PBMCs. All receptors derive from a boy aged 2 to 10 in good health and CMV-seronegative.

The J gene is TRBJ1-5, the V gene TRBV18, with D unclear. V shed 2 bases and J shed 1 base, with 6 bases lying between them. CDR1 is KGHSH, CDR2 LQKENI, per germline. This CDR3 contains 14 residues. The DNA of the CDR3 is TGTGCCAGCTCACCAGGGGAGAGCAATCAGCCCCAGCATTTT. Amino acids: CASSPGESNQPQHF.

This clone was seen only a few times. V and J are TRBV7-3 and TRBJ1-1, with D possibly matching TRBD1 (5 bases). The V gene lost 2 bases and the J gene lost 8 bases, with 15 bases spanning the gap. Per the germline V gene, CDR1 is SGHTA and CDR2 is FQGTGA. This CDR3 has 14 amino acids. The CDR3 DNA reads TGTGCCAGCAGCTTATACGATGGGGCTAGGGAAGCTTTCTTT. Protein product: CASSLYDGAREAFF.

This clone occurred once. This sequence joins TRBV9 and TRBJ1-1; 8 bases are shared with TRBD1. Trimming took 4 bases from V and 4 from J; bases not matched to a gene: 12. This CDR3 contains 16 residues. Germline CDR1 SGDLS, CDR2 YYNGEE. CDR3 loop: CASSTPKTGVVTEAFF. CDR3 DNA sequence: TGTGCCAGCAGCACCCCAAAGACAGGGGTTGTCACTGAAGCTTTCTTT.

The chain employs TRBV7-6 and TRBJ1-1; no clear D gene. Trimming removed 2 bases at V and 9 bases at J, with 10 bases between. Germline CDR1 SGHVS, CDR2 FNYEAQ. The CDR3 loop spans 12 amino acids. CDR3 bases: TGTGCCAGCAGCTTACAAGGAGAAAAAGCTTTCTTT. It is translated as CASSLQGEKAFF.

This clone was seen only a few times. V usage is TRBV6-5 and J usage is TRBJ1-2; D gene ambiguous. Trimming removed 0 bases at V and 8 bases at J, with 10 bases between. Germline CDR1 reads MNHEY; CDR2 reads SVGAGI. CDR3 length equals 13 residues. CDR3 in amino acids: CASSYSFGSGYTF. CDR3 DNA: TGTGCCAGCAGTTACTCTTTTGGGAGCGGCTACACCTTC.

This chain uses TRBV25-1 with TRBJ2-3; possibly TRBD1 for D (5 bases). The CDR3 totals 14 residues. The V gene's germline CDR1 is MGHDK and CDR2 SYGVNS. V lost 3 bases, J lost 2 bases, and 9 bases lay in between. CDR3 sequence (DNA): TGTGCCAGCAGTGATGACAGACACACAGATACGCAGTATTTT. Protein: CASSDDRHTDTQYF.

The chain links TRBV19 to TRBJ1-1; 7 bases align to TRBD1. The CDR3 sequence is 13 residues long. After removal of 8 bases from V and 3 bases from J, the junction contained 6 bases not matched to a gene. Per the germline V gene, CDR1 is LNHDA and CDR2 is SQIVND (reference sequence). The CDR3 DNA reads TGTGCCAGTCATAACAGGGGACACACTGAAGCTTTCTTT. This encodes CASHNRGHTEAFF.

The chain is built from TRBV5-1 and TRBJ2-3, with unresolved D. The ends were cut back, 3 bases at V and 0 bases at J, with 5 bases in the middle. Germline lookup yields CDR1 SGHRS and CDR2 YFSETQ. This CDR3 is 13 amino acids long. This chain's CDR3 is CASSSVSTDTQYF. The CDR3 DNA reads as TGCGCCAGCAGCTCGGTTAGCACAGATACGCAGTATTTT.

Concerning this clone: At one end the junction does not follow the germline gene, possibly because of a read error. The chain joins TRBV7-3 to TRBJ2-2; D might be TRBD1 (5 bases). Per germline, CDR1 SGHTA and CDR2 FQGTGA. This CDR3 region has 16 residues. This CDR3 is CASSPSSPVGLGALFF. CDR3 in DNA: TGTGCCAGCAGTCCCTCGTCGCCAGTTGGGTTAGGGGCGCTGTTTTTT. Combining the CDR3 with reference TRBV7-3 and TRBJ2-2 gives the whole variable domain GAGVSQTPSNKVTEKGKYVELRCDPISGHTALYWYRQSLGQGPEFLIYFQGTGAADDSGLPNDRFFAVRPEGSVSTLKIQRTERGDSAVYLCASSPSSPVGLGALFFGEGSRLTVL.

The rearrangement uses TRBV7-3 and TRBJ2-6; 7 positions match TRBD1. The CDR3 is 14 residues long. The germline V gene has CDR1 SGHTA and CDR2 FQGTGA. With V trimmed by 5 bases and J by 8 bases, 6 bases remained unmatched. This CDR3 reads CASSDNRGPNVLTF. CDR3 coding DNA: TGTGCCAGCAGCGACAACAGGGGACCCAACGTCCTGACTTTC.